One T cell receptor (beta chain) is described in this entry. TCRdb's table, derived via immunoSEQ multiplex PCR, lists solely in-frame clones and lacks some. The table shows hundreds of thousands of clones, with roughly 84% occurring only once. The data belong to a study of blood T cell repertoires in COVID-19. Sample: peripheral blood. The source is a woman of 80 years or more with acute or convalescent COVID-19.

The CDR3 spells CASRGLPQETQYF. The CDR3 coding sequence is TGTGCCAGCAGGGGACTACCTCAAGAGACCCAGTACTTC. The chain uses TRBV6-5 and TRBJ2-5, with 7 bases matching TRBD2. With 6 bases clipped from V and 2 bases from J, the junction kept 3 bases outside the gene matches. Germline V gene sequence: CDR1 MNHEY, CDR2 SVGAGI. The CDR3 runs 13 residues.